One TCR beta chain is described in this entry. The assay was immunoSEQ multiplex PCR, and TCRdb's table has in-frame clones only and misses some. The sample records fewer than 200,000 clones, about nine tenths being singletons. The sample originates from a study of blood T cell repertoires in COVID-19. The TCR was taken from a woman between 18 and 29 years old who had recovered from COVID-19. The sample was PBMCs or T cells enriched from blood (not recorded which).

The CDR3 here is CASSPRTGVYEQYF. As DNA, the CDR3 is TGTGCCAGCAGCCCACGGACAGGGGTTTACGAGCAGTACTTC. This chain connects TRBV5-6 to TRBJ2-7; TRBD1 matches 9 bases. Germline V gene data show CDR1 as SGHDT and CDR2 as YYEEEE. The CDR3 runs 14 residues. The ends lost 4 bases at V and 4 bases at J; junction bases unmatched: 6.